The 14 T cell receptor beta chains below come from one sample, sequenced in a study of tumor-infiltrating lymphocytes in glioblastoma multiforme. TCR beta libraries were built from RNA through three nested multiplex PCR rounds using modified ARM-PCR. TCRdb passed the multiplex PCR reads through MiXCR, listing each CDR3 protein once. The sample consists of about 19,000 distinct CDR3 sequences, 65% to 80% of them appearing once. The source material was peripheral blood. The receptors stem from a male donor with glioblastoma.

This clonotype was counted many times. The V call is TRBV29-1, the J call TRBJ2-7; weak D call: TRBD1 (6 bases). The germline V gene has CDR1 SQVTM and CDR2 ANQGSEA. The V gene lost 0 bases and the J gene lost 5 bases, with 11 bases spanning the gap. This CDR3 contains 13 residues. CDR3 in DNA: TGCAGCGTTGAAGATGGGGGACACCACGAGCAGTACTTC. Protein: CSVEDGGHHEQYF.

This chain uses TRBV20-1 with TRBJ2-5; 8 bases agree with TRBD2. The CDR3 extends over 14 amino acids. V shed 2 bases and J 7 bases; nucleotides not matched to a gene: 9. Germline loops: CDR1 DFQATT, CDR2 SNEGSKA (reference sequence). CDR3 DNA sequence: TGCAGTGCTAGACTAACGGGAGGGCTGGGGACCCAGTACTTC. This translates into CSARLTGGLGTQYF.

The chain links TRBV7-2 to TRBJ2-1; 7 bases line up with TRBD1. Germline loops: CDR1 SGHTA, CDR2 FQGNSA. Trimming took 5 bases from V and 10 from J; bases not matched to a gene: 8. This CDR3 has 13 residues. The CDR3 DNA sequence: TGTGCCAGCAGCCCAGGTACAGGGGACGAGCAGTTCTTC. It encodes CASSPGTGDEQFF. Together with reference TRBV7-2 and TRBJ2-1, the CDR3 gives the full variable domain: GAGVSQSPSNKVTEKGKDVELRCDPISGHTALYWYRQSLGQGLEFLIYFQGNSAPDKSGLPSDRFSAERTGGSVSTLTIQRTQQEDSAVYLCASSPGTGDEQFFGPGTRLTVL.

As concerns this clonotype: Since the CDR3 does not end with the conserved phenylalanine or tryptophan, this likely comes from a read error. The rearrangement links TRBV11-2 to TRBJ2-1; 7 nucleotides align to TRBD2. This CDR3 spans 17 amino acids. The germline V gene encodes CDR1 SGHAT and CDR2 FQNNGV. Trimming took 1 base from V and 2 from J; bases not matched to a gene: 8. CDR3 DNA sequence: TGTGCCAGCAGCTTAGTCTCCGCTAGCGGCGCCTACAATGAGCAGTTCCTC. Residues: CASSLVSASGAYNEQFL.

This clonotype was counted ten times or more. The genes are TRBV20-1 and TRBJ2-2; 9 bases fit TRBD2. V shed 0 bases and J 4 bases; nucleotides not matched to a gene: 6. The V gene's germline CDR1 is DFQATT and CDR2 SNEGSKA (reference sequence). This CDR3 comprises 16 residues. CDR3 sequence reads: CSARDVGTSITGELFF. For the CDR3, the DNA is TGCAGTGCTAGAGATGTTGGGACTAGCATCACCGGGGAGCTGTTTTTT.

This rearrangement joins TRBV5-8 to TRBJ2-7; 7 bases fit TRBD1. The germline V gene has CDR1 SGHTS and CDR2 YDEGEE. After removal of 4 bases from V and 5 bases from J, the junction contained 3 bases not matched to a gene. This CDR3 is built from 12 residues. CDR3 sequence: CASSPDRDEQYF. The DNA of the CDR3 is TGTGCCAGCAGCCCCGACAGGGACGAGCAGTACTTC.

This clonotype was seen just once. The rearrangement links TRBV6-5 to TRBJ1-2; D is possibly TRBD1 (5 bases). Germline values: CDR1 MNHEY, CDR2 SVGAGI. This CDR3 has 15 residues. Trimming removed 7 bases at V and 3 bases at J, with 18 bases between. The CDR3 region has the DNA TGTGCCAGCAAGTTTATAGGGGTCTCCCACTATGGCTACACCTTC. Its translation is CASKFIGVSHYGYTF.

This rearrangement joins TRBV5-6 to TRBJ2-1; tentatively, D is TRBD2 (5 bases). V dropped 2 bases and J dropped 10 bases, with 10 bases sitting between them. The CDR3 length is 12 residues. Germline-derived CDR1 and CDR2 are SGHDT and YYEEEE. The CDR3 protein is CASSFGSGEQFF. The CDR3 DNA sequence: TGTGCCAGCAGCTTTGGGTCGGGAGAGCAGTTCTTC.

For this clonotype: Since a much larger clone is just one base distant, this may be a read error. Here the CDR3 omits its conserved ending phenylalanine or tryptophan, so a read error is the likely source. The CDR3 nucleotides read TGTGCCAGCAGACCGCTAAGCAGGGGCCTCGGCACAGATACGCAGTATTAT. It translates to CASRPLSRGLGTDTQYY. The rearrangement uses TRBV6-5 and TRBJ2-3; maybe TRBD1 (6 bases). V dropped 6 bases and J dropped 1 base, with 20 bases sitting between them. Germline V lookup: CDR1 MNHEY, CDR2 SVGAGI. The CDR3 spans 17 residues.

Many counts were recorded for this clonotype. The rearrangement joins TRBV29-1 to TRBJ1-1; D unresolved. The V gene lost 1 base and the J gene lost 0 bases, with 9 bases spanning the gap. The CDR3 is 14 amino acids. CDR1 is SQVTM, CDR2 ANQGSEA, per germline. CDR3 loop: CSVEAPEMNTEAFF. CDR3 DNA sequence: TGCAGCGTTGAAGCCCCAGAGATGAACACTGAAGCTTTCTTT.

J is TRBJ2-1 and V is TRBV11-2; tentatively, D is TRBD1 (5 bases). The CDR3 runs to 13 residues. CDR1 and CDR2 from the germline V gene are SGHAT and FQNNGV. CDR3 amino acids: CANSLGRVYEQFF. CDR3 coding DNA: TGTGCTAACAGCTTAGGCAGGGTCTATGAGCAGTTCTTC.

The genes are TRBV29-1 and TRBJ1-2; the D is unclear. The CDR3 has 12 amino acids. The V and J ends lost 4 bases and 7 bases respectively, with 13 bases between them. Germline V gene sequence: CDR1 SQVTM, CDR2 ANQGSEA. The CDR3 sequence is CSVGQTLSGYTF. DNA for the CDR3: TGCAGCGTTGGGCAGACCTTGAGTGGCTACACCTTC. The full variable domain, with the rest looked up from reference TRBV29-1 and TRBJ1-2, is SAVISQKPSRDICQRGTSLTIQCQVDSQVTMMFWYRQQPGQSLTLIATANQGSEATYESGFVIDKFPISRPNLTFSTLTVSNMSPEDSSIYLCSVGQTLSGYTFGSGTRLTVV.

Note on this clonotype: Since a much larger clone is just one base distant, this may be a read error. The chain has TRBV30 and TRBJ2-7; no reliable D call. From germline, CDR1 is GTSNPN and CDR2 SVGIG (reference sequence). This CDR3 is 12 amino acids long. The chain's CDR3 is CAWSVSFYDQYF. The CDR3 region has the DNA TGTGCCTGGAGTGTGTCTTTCTACGATCAGTACTTC.

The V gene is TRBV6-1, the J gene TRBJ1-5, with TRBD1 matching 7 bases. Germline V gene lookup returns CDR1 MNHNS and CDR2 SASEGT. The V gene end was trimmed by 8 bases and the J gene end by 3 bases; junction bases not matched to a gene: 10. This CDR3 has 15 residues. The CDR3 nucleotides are TGTGCCAGCGGTCCTAAGACAGGGATCAATCAGCCCCAGCATTTT. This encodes CASGPKTGINQPQHF.